What follows are 7 T cell receptor beta chains derived from one specimen sequenced in a study of T cells in localized non-small cell lung cancer. TCRdb's table, derived via immunoSEQ multiplex PCR, lists solely in-frame clones and lacks some. The table has around 29,000 clones, 91% seen once. This specimen consisted of peripheral blood, obtained before any cancer treatment. These receptor sequences come from a female donor aged 60 or older with stage I lung adenocarcinoma.

The J gene is TRBJ2-6, the V gene TRBV2; D remains unclear. The V end was cut by 4 bases, the J end by 1 base, with 5 bases between. The CDR3 is made up of 14 amino acids. The germline V gene has CDR1 SNHLY and CDR2 FYNNEI. CDR3 amino acids: CASSVKSGANVLTF. In DNA, the CDR3 is TGTGCCAGCAGTGTAAAGTCTGGGGCCAACGTCCTGACTTTC.

The CDR3 DNA reads TGTGCCAGCAGTGAACCGGGTGGGGGGCTGACTGAAGCTTTCTTT. Translating it yields CASSEPGGGLTEAFF. This chain joins TRBV2 and TRBJ1-1, with D maybe TRBD1 (6 bases). CDR3 length equals 15 residues. The germline CDR1 and CDR2 sequences are SNHLY and FYNNEI. Deletions cut 2 bases from V and 5 bases from J, with 15 bases between.

The gene calls are TRBV5-1 and TRBJ2-3, with 7 bases lining up with TRBD2. The CDR3 contains 14 residues. Germline lookup yields CDR1 SGHRS and CDR2 YFSETQ. V trimming: 6 bases; J trimming: 3 bases; junction bases outside the gene matches: 7. The DNA of the CDR3 is TGCGCCAGCACATCCGGGGGGTATACAGATACGCAGTATTTT. Translation: CASTSGGYTDTQYF.

This chain uses TRBV7-9 with TRBJ1-5; TRBD1 is a possible D gene (6 bases). V was cut by 5 bases and J by 2 bases, with 16 bases left in between. Germline V gene data show CDR1 as SEHNR and CDR2 as FQNEAQ (reference sequence). The CDR3 is 16 amino acids. The CDR3 is CASSLGGAGGNQPQHF. CDR3 DNA sequence: TGTGCCAGCAGCCTTGGAGGGGCAGGGGGCAATCAGCCCCAGCATTTT.

This chain links TRBV29-1 with TRBJ2-3; D is uncertain. The V gene lost 3 bases and the J gene lost 2 bases, with 3 bases spanning the gap. The CDR3 contains 11 residues. Per germline, CDR1 SQVTM and CDR2 ANQGSEA. Here the CDR3 reads CSVDITDTQYF. CDR3 in DNA: TGCAGCGTTGATATCACAGATACGCAGTATTTT.

With respect to this clone: This sample includes further DNA sequences coding for the same CDR3. The rearrangement uses TRBV30 and TRBJ1-3; tentative D call: TRBD1 (5 bases). The V gene's germline CDR1 is GTSNPN and CDR2 SVGIG (reference sequence). The CDR3 sequence is 14 residues long. V dropped 5 bases and J dropped 4 bases, with 15 bases sitting between them. CDR3 sequence reads: CAWSAGPSGNTIYF. The CDR3 coding sequence is TGTGCCTGGTCGGCAGGGCCTTCCGGAAACACCATATATTTT.

Worth noting for this clone: A junction boundary mismatches the germline segment, possibly from a read error. The chain links TRBV28 to TRBJ1-2; tentative D call: TRBD1 (6 bases). The germline V gene encodes CDR1 MDHEN and CDR2 SYDVKM. CDR3 size: 13 residues. The CDR3 bases are TGTGCCAGCAACCAGAACGGGGGCTATGGCAACACCTTC. As protein: CASNQNGGYGNTF.